There are a few counts of the clone carrying this TCR beta chain. No antigen is known for it. Alongside a J-beta primer mix, a sample-barcoded 5' primer served in a second PCR lasting roughly 6 to 11 cycles. TCRdb reprocessed the 5' RACE reads with MiXCR, giving one entry per CDR3 protein. The table records 800,000 or so distinct CDR3 sequences, around 25% of them present only once. The sample originates from a study of blood T cells in healthy people across ages. The V and J ends lost 0 bases and 12 bases respectively, with 9 bases between them. The CDR3 runs to 12 residues. Germline CDR1 reads SGHRS; CDR2 reads YFSETQ. Study-level results: Changes seen in expanded clonotypes were possibly confounded by donor CMV status left unknown.

These data were also filed under a second study, of T cells of mothers and their children.

J is TRBJ1-4 and V is TRBV5-1; D may be TRBD1 (5 bases). The material sequenced was blood. The receptor was derived from a boy aged 5-17 years in good health. CDR3 loop: CASSLGSGQLFF. CDR3 nucleotides: TGCGCCAGCAGCTTGGGGTCGGGGCAACTGTTTTTT. The entire variable domain, with the rest obtained from reference TRBV5-1 and TRBJ1-4, is as follows: KAGVTQTPRYLIKTRGQQVTLSCSPISGHRSVSWYQQTPGQGLQFLFEYFSETQRNKGNFPGRFSGRQFSNSRSEMNVSTLELGDSALYLCASSLGSGQLFFGSGTQLSVL.